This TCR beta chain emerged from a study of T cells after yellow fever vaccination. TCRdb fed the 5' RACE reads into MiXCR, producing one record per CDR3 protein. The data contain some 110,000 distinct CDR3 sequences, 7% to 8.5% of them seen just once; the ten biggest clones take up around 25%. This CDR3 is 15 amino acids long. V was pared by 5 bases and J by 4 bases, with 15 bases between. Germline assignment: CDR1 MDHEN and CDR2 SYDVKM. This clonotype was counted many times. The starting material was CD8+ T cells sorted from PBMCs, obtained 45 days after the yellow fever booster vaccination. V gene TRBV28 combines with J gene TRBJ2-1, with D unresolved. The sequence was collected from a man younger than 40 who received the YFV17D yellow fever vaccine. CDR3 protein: CASSPQSALYNEQFF. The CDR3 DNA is TGTGCCAGCAGTCCCCAGTCTGCACTTTACAATGAGCAGTTCTTC.